This entry describes one T cell receptor beta chain. The antigen is not known. This PCR relied on a set of 60 Vbeta primers and 13 Jbeta primers. Assay: immunoSEQ multiplex PCR; the TCRdb copy retains only in-frame clones and omits some. The data contain some 150,000 clones, around 76% of them singletons. The sample comes from a study of cytomegalovirus exposure and HLA in healthy donors. Study observations and caveats: Earlier results showed most TCR beta V segments being productive about 87% or about 30% of the time. Donors were assumed by presence/absence analyses to have roughly uniform sequencing depth. Analysis performed later showed TCR beta chains linked to HLA being more clonally expanded than equally common others.

As for the donors, each was a healthy bone marrow donor. The TCR comes from a woman between 25 and 40 years old in good health and CMV-seropositive. Sequencing was performed on PBMCs.

The CDR3 coding sequence is TGTGCCAGCAGCCCAGGGCGGACTAGCGGGGGGTACAATGAGCAGTTCTTC. Amino acids: CASSPGRTSGGYNEQFF. The chain is built from TRBV11-2 and TRBJ2-1; 14 bases match TRBD2. Germline lookup yields CDR1 SGHAT and CDR2 FQNNGV. The length of the CDR3 is 17 residues. V shed 5 bases, J shed 4 bases, and the junction held 7 bases outside the gene matches.